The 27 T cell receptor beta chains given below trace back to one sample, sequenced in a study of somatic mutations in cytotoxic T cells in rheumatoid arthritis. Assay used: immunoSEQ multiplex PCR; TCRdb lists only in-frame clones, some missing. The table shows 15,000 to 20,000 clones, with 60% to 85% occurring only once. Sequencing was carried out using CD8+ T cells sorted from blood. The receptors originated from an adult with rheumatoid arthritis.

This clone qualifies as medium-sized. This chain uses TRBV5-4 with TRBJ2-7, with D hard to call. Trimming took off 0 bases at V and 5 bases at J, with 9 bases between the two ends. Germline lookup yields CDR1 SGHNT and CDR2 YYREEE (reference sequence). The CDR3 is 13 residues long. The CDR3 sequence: CASSLDQPDEQYF. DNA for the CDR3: TGTGCCAGCAGCTTGGATCAACCGGACGAGCAGTACTTC.

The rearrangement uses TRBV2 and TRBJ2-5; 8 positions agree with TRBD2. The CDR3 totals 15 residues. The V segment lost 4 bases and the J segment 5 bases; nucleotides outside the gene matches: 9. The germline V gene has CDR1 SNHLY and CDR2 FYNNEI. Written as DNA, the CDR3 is TGTGCCAGCAGTGCTTTCCAGCGGGGGCGTGAGACCCAGTACTTC. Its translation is CASSAFQRGRETQYF.

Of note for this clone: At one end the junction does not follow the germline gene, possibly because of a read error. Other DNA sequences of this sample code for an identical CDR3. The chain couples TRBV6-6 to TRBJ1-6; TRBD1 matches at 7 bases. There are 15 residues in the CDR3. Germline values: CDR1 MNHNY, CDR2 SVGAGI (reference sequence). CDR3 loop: CASTIRDSPNSPLHF. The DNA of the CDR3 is TGCGCCAGCACCATAAGGGACAGCCCAAATTCACCCCTCCACTTT.

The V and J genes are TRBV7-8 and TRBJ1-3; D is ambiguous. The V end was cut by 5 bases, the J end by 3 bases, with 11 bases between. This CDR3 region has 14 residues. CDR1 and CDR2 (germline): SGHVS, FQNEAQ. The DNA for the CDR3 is TGTGCCAGCAGCCTCGTGGAGGGTGGAAACACCATATATTTT. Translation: CASSLVEGGNTIYF. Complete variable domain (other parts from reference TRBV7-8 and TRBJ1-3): GAGVSQSPRYKVAKRGQDVALRCDPISGHVSLFWYQQALGQGPEFLTYFQNEAQLDKSGLPSDRFFAERPEGSVSTLKIQRTQQEDSAVYLCASSLVEGGNTIYFGEGSWLTVV.

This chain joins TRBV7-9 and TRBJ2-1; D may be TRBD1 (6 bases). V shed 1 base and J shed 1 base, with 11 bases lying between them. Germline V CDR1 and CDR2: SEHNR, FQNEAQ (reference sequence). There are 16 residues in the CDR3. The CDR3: CASSLGPRGSYNEQFF. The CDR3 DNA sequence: TGTGCCAGCAGCTTAGGCCCCAGGGGTTCCTACAATGAGCAGTTCTTC.

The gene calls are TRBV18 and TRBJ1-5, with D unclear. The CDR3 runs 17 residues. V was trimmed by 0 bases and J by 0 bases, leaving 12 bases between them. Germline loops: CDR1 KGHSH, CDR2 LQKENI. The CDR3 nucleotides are TGTGCCAGCTCACCACCGAATTCGGCGAGTAGCAATCAGCCCCAGCATTTT. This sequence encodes CASSPPNSASSNQPQHF.

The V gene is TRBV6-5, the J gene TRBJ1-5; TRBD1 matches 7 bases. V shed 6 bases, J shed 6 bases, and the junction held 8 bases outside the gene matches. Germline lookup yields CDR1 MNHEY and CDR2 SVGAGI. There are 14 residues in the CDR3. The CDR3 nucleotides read TGTGCCAGCAGGGCCAGGGGGGTGGGTCAGCCCCAGCATTTT. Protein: CASRARGVGQPQHF.

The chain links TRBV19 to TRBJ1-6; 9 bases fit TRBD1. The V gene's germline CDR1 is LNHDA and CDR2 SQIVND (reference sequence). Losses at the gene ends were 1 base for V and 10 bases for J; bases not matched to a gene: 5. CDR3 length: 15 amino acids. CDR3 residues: CASSIAGTGLSPLHF. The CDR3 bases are TGTGCCAGTAGTATAGCCGGGACAGGGCTATCACCCCTCCACTTT.

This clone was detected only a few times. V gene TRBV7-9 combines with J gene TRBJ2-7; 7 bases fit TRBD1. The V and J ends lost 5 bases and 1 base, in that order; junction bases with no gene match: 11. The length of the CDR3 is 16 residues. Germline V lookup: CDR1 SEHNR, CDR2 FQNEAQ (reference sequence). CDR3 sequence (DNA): TGTGCCAGCAGCCCGCGTTTGGGGACAGAGTCCTACGAGCAGTACTTC. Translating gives CASSPRLGTESYEQYF.

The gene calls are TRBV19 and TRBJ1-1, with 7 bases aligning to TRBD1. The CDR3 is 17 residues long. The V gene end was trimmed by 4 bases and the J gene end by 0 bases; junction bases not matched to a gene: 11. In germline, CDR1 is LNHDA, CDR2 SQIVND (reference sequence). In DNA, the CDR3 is TGTGCCAGTAGTACGTCCCTTTGGACAGGCCTGAACACTGAAGCTTTCTTT. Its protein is CASSTSLWTGLNTEAFF.

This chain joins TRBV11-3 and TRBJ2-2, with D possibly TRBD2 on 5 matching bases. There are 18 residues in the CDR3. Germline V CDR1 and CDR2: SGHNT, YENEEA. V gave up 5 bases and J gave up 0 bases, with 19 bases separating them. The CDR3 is CASSHPVTGNANTGELFF. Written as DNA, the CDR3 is TGTGCCAGCAGCCACCCTGTCACGGGAAATGCGAACACCGGGGAGCTGTTTTTT.

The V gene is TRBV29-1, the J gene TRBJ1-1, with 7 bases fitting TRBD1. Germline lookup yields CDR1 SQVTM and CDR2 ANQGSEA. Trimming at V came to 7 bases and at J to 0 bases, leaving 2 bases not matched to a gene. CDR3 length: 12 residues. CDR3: CSGDSMNTEAFF. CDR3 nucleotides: TGCAGCGGGGACAGTATGAACACTGAAGCTTTCTTT.

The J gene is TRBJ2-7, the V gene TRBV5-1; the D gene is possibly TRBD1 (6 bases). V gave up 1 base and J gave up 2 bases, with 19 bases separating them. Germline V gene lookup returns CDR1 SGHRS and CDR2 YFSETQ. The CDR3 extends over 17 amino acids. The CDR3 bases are TGCGCCAGCAGCTTGTTATCGTTTCGGGACACCGCCTACGAGCAGTACTTC. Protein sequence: CASSLLSFRDTAYEQYF.

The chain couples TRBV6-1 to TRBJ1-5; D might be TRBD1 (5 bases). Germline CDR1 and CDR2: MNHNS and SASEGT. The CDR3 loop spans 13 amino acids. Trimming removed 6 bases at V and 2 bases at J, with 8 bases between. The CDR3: CASRVGGNQPQHF. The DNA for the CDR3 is TGTGCCAGCAGGGTGGGGGGCAATCAGCCCCAGCATTTT.

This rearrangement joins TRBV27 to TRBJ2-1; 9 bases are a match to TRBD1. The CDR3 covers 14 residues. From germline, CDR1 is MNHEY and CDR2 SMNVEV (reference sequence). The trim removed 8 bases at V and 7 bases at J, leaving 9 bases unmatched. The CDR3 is CASAAGTGRNEQFF. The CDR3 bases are TGTGCCAGCGCGGCCGGGACAGGGCGGAATGAGCAGTTCTTC.

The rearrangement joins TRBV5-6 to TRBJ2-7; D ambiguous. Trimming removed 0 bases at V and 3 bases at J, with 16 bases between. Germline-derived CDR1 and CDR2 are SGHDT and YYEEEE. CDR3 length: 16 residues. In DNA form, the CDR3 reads TGTGCCAGCAGCTTGGGGTCCGGGTCCCACCTCTACGAGCAGTACTTC. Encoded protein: CASSLGSGSHLYEQYF.

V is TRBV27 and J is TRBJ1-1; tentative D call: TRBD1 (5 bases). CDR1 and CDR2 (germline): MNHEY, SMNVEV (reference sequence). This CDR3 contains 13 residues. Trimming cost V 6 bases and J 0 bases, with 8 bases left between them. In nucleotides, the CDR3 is TGTGCCAGCAGCACGGGACTGAACACTGAAGCTTTCTTT. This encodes CASSTGLNTEAFF.

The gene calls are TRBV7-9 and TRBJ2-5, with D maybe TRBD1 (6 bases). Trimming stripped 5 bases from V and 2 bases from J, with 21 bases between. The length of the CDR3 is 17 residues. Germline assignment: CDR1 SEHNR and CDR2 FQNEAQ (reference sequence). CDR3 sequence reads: CASSARWQGSKQETQYF. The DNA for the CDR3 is TGTGCCAGCAGCGCTCGTTGGCAGGGGTCGAAGCAAGAGACCCAGTACTTC. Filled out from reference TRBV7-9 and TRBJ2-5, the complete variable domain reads DTGVSQNPRHKITKRGQNVTFRCDPISEHNRLYWYRQTLGQGPEFLTYFQNEAQLEKSRLLSDRFSAERPKGSFSTLEIQRTEQGDSAMYLCASSARWQGSKQETQYFGPGTRLLVL.

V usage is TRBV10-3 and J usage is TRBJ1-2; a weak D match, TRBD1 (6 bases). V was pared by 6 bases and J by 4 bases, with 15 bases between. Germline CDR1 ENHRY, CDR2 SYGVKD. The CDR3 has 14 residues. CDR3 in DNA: TGTGCCATCAGCCGGGACACGGGTTTCTATGGCTACACCTTC. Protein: CAISRDTGFYGYTF.

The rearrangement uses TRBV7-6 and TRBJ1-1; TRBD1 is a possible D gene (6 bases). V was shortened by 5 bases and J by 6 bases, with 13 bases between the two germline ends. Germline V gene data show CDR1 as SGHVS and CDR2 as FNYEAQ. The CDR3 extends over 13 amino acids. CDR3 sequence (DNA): TGTGCCAGCAGCCCTGGACAGTCCCCTGAAGCTTTCTTT. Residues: CASSPGQSPEAFF.

For the CDR3, the DNA is TGTGCCAGCAGTGAAGCGGGCAATTACGAGCAGTACTTC. It translates to CASSEAGNYEQYF. The chain recombines TRBV6-1 with TRBJ2-7; D gene ambiguous. The CDR3 spans 13 residues. Trimming pared 0 bases from V and 4 bases from J, leaving 7 bases between. Germline V gene data show CDR1 as MNHNS and CDR2 as SASEGT.

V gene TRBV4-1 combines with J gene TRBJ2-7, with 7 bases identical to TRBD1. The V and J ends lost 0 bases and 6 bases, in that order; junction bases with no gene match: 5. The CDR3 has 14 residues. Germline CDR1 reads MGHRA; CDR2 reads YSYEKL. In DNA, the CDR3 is TGCGCCAGCAGCCAAGACGGGACAGCCGTCGAGCAGTACTTC. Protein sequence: CASSQDGTAVEQYF.

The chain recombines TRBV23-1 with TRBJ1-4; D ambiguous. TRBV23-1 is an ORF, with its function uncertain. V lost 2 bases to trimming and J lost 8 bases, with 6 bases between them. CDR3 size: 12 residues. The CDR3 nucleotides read TGCGCCAGCAGTCAACTCAGGGAAAAACTGTTTTTT. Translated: CASSQLREKLFF.

The CDR3 DNA follows: TGCGCCAGCAGCTTCCGGCAGGGGACCTACAATGAGCAGTTCTTC. Protein product: CASSFRQGTYNEQFF. This chain links TRBV5-1 with TRBJ2-1; a weak D match, TRBD1 (6 bases). Germline V gene data show CDR1 as SGHRS and CDR2 as YFSETQ. The CDR3 loop spans 15 amino acids. Trimming pared 2 bases from V and 2 bases from J, leaving 11 bases between.

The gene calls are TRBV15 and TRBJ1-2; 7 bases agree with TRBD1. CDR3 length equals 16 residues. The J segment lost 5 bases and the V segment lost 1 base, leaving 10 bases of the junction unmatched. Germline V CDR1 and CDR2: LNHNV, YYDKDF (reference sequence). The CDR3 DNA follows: TGTGCCACCAGCAGAGGAGGAAGGGGGCCCCCTTATGGCTACACCTTC. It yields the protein CATSRGGRGPPYGYTF.

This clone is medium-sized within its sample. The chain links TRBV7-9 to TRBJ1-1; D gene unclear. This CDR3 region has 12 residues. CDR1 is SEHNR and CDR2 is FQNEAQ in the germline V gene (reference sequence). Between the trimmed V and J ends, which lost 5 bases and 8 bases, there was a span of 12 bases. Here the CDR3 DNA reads TGTGCCAGCAGCAAGCGGGCGGAGGAAGCTTTCTTT. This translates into CASSKRAEEAFF.

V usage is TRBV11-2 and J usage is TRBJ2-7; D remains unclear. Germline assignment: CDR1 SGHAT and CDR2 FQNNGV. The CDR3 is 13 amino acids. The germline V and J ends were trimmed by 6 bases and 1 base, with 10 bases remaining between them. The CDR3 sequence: CASREDASYEQYF. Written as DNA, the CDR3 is TGTGCCAGCAGAGAGGACGCATCCTACGAGCAGTACTTC.